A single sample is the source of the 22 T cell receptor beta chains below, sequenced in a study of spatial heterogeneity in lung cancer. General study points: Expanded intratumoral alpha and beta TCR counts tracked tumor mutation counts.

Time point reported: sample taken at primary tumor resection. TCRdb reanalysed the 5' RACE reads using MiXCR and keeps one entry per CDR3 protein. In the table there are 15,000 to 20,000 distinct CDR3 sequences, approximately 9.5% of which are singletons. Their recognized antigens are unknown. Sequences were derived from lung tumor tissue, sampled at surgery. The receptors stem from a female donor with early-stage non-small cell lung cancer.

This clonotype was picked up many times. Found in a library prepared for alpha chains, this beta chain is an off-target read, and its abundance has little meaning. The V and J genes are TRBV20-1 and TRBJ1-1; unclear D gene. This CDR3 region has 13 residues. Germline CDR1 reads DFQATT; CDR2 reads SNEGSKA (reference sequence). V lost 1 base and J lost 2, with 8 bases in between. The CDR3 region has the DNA TGCAGTGCTAGAGGCCCCGTTAACACTGAAGCTTTCTTT. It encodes CSARGPVNTEAFF.

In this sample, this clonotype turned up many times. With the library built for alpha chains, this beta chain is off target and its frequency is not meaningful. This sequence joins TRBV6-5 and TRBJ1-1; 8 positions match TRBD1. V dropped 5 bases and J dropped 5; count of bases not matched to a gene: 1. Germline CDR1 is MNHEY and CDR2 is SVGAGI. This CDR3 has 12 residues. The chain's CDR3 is CASSRQGTEAFF. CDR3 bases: TGTGCCAGCAGTCGACAGGGGACTGAAGCTTTCTTT.

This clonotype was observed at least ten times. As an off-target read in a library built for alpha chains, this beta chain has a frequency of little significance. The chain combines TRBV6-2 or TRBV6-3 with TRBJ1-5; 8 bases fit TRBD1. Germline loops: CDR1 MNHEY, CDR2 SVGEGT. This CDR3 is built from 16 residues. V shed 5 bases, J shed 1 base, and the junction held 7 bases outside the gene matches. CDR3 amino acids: CASSDRTGQSNQPQHF. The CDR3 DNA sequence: TGTGCCAGCAGTGACCGGACAGGGCAGAGCAATCAGCCCCAGCATTTT.

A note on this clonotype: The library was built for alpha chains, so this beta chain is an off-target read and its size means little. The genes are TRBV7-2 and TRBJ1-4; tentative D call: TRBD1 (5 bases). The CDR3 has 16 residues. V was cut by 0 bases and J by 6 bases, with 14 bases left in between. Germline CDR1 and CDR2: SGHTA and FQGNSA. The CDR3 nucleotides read TGTGCCAGCAGCTTAGCTTCGGGGGATGTTGATGAAAAACTGTTTTTT. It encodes CASSLASGDVDEKLFF.

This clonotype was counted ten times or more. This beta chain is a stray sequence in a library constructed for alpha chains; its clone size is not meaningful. CDR3 residues: CSATGASTYEQYF. DNA for the CDR3: TGCAGTGCAACGGGGGCCTCTACCTACGAGCAGTACTTC. This chain links TRBV20-1 with TRBJ2-7, with D possibly being TRBD1 or TRBD2 (6 bases each). The length of the CDR3 is 13 residues. The germline CDR1 and CDR2 sequences are DFQATT and SNEGSKA (reference sequence). V lost 6 bases to trimming and J lost 2 bases, with 14 bases between them.

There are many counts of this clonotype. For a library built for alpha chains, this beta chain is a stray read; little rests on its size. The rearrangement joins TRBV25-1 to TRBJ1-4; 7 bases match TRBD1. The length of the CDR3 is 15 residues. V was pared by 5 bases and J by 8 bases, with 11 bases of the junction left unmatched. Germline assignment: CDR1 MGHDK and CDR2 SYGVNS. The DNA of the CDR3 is TGTGCCAGCAGTCCCCGGACAGGCCCGGGGGAAAAACTGTTTTTT. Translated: CASSPRTGPGEKLFF.

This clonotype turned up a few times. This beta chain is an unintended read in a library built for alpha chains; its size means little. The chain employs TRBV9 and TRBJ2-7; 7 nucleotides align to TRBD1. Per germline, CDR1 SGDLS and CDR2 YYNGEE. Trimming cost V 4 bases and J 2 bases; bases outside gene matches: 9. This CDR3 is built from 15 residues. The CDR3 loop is CASSLRDSATYEQYF. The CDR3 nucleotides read TGTGCCAGCAGCCTCCGGGACAGCGCTACCTACGAGCAGTACTTC.

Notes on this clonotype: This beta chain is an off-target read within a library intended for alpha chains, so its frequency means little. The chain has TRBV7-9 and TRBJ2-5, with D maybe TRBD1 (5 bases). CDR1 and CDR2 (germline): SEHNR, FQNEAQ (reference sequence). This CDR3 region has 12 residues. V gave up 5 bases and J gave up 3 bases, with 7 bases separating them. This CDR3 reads CASSRGKETQYF. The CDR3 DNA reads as TGTGCCAGCAGCAGGGGTAAAGAGACCCAGTACTTC.

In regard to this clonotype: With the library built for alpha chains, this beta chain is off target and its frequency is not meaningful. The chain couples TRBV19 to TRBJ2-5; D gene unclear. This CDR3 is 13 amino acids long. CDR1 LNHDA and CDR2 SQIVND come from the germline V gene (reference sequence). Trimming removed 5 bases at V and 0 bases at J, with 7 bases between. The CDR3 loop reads CASSGQDQETQYF. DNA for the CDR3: TGTGCCAGTAGTGGGCAGGACCAAGAGACCCAGTACTTC. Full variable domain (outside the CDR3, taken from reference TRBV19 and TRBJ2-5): DGGITQSPKYLFRKEGQNVTLSCEQNLNHDAMYWYRQDPGQGLRLIYYSQIVNDFQKGDIAEGYSVSREKKESFPLTVTSAQKNPTAFYLCASSGQDQETQYFGPGTRLLVL.

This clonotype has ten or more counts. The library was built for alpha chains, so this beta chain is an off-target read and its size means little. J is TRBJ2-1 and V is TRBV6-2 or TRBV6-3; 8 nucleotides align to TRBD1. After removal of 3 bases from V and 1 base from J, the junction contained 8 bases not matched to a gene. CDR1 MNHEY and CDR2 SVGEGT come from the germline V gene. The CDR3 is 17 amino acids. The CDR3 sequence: CASSYGTGSLSYNEQFF. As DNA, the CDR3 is TGTGCCAGCAGTTATGGGACAGGAAGCCTATCCTACAATGAGCAGTTCTTC.

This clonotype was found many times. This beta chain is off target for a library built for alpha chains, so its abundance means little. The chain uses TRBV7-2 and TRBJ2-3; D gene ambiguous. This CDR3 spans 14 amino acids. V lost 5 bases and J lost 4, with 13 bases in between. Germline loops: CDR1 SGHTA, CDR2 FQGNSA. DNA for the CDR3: TGTGCCAGCAGCCGAGATAATGGCGCAGATACGCAGTATTTT. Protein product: CASSRDNGADTQYF.

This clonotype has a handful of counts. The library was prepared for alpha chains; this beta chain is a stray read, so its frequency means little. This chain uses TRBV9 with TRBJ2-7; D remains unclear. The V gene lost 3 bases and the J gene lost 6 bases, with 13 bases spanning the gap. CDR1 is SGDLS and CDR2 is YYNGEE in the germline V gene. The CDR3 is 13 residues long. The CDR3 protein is CASSARPWGEQYF. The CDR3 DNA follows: TGTGCCAGCAGCGCCCGTCCTTGGGGCGAGCAGTACTTC.

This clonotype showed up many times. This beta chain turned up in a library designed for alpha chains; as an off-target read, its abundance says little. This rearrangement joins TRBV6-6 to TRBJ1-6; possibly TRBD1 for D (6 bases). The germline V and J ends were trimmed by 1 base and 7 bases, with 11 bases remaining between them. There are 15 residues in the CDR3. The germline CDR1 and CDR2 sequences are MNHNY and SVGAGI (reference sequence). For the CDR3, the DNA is TGTGCCAGCAGTTACTTAGGGGGAGAGAATTCACCCCTCCACTTT. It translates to CASSYLGGENSPLHF.

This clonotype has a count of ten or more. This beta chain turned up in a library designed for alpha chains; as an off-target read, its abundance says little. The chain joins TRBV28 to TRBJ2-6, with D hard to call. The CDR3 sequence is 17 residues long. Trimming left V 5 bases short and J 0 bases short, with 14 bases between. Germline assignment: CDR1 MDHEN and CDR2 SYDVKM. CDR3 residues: CASSEAGAFSGANVLTF. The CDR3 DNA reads TGTGCCAGCAGTGAGGCAGGCGCCTTCTCTGGGGCCAACGTCCTGACTTTC.

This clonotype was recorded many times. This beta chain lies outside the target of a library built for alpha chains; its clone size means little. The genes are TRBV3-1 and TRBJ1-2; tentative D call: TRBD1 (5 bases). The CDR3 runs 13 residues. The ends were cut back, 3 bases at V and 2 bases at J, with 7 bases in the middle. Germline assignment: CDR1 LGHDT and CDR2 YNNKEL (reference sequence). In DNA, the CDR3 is TGTGCCAGCAGCCACGACAGCAACTATGGCTACACCTTC. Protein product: CASSHDSNYGYTF.

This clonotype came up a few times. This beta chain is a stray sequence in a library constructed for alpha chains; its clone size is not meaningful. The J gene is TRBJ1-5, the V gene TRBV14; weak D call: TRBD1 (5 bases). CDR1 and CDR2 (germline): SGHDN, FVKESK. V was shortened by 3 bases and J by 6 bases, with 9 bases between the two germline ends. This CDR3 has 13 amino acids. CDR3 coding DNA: TGTGCCAGCAGCCACCCGGGGACTCAGCCCCAGCATTTT. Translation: CASSHPGTQPQHF.

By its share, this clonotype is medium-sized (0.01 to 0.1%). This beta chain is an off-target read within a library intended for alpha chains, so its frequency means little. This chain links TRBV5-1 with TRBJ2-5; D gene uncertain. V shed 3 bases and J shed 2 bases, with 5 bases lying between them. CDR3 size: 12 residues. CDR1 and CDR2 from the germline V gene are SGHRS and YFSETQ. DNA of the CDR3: TGCGCCAGCAGCTGGGATCAAGAGACCCAGTACTTC. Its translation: CASSWDQETQYF.

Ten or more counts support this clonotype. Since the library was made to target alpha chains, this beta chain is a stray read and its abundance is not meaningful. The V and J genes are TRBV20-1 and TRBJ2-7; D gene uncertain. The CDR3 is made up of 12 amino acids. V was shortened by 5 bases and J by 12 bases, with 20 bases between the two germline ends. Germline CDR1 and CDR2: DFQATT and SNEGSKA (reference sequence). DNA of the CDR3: TGCAGTGCTGGCCCTAAGGGCAAATGGGCGTACTTC. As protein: CSAGPKGKWAYF.

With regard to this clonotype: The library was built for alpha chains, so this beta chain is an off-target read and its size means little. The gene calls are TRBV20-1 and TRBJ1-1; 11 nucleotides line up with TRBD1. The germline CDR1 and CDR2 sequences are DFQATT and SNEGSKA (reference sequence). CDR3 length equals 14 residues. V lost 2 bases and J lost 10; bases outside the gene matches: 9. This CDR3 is CSARSGQGARGAFF. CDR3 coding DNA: TGCAGTGCTAGAAGTGGACAGGGGGCGCGAGGAGCTTTCTTT.

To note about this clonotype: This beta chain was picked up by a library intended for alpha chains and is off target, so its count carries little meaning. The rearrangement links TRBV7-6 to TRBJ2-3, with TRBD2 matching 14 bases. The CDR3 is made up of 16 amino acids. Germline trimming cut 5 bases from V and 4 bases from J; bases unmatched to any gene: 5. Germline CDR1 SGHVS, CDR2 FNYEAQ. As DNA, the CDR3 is TGTGCCAGCAGCCCAACGGGACTAGCGGGGGCAGATACGCAGTATTTT. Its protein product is CASSPTGLAGADTQYF.

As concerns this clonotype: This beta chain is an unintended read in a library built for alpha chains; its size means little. The CDR3 DNA sequence: TGTGCCAGCAGCCCCAACCGGGGGAGGGGCGAGCAGTACTTC. It codes for CASSPNRGRGEQYF. The rearrangement uses TRBV7-6 and TRBJ2-7, with 7 positions matching TRBD2. V lost 5 bases, J lost 6 bases, and 10 bases stayed unmatched. Germline assignment: CDR1 SGHVS and CDR2 FNYEAQ. This CDR3 has 14 amino acids. Together with reference TRBV7-6 and TRBJ2-7, the CDR3 gives the full variable domain: GAGVSQSPRYKVTKRGQDVALRCDPISGHVSLYWYRQALGQGPEFLTYFNYEAQQDKSGLPNDRFSAERPEGSISTLTIQRTEQRDSAMYRCASSPNRGRGEQYFGPGTRLTVT.

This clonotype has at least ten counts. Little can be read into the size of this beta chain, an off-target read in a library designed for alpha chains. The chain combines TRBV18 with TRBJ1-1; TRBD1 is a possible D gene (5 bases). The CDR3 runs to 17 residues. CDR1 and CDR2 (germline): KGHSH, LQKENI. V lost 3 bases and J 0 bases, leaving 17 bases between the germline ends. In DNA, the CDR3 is TGTGCCAGCTCACCGTTTACCAGGGCGGCCATGAACACTGAAGCTTTCTTT. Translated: CASSPFTRAAMNTEAFF.